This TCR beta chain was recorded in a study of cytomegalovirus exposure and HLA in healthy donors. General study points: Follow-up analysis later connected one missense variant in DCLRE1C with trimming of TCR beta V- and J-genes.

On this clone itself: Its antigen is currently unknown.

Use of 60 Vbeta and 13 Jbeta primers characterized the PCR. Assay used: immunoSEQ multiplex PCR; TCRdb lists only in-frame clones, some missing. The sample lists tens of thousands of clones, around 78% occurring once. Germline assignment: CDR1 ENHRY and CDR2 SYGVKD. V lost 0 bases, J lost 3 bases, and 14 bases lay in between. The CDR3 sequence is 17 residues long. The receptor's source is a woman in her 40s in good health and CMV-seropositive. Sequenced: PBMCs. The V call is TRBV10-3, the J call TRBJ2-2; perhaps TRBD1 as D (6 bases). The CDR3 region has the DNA TGTGCCATCAGTGAGTCTCAAACAGGGTATGACACCGGGGAGCTGTTTTTT. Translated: CAISESQTGYDTGELFF.